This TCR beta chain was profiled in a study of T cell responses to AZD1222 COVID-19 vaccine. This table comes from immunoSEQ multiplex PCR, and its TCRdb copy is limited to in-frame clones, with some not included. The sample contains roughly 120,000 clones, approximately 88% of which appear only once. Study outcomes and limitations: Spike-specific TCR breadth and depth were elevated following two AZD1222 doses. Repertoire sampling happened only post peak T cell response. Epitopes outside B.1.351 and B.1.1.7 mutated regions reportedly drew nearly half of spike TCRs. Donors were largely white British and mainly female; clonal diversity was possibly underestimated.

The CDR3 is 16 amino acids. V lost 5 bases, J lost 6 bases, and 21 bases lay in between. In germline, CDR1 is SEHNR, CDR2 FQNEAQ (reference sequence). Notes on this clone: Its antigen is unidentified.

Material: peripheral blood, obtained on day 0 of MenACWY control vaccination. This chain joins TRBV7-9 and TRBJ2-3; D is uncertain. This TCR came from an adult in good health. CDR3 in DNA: TGTGCCAGCAGCCCCGACTCGGTGGTCCGACCCGATACGCAGTATTTT. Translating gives CASSPDSVVRPDTQYF.